Listed below are T cell receptor beta chains from one sample, sequenced in a study of blood T cell repertoires in COVID-19. TCRdb's copy holds only in-frame clones and misses some; the assay was immunoSEQ multiplex PCR. The top ten clones hold approximately 7.4% of a sample with 55,000 to 80,000 clones, 89% of them seen once. Sequencing was done on a sample of peripheral blood. These receptor sequences come from a man aged 50-59 years with active COVID-19. The CDR3 runs from the conserved cysteine through the conserved F or W. D genes are given only for firm matches. Clone size is stated in some rows and not others, as once, few, many or a class when expanded.

clone size: NA; V gene: TRBV2; J gene: TRBJ1-1; D gene: TRBD1; CDR3 DNA: TGTGCCAGCAAACCCACAGGGGGCTTCACTGAAGCTTTCTTT; CDR3 protein: CASKPTGGFTEAFF
clone size: NA; V gene: TRBV7-9; J gene: TRBJ1-1; D gene: TRBD1; CDR3 DNA: TGTGCCAGCAGCCCACAGGGGGCGTACACTGAAGCTTTCTTT; CDR3 protein: CASSPQGAYTEAFF
clone size: NA; V gene: TRBV7-2; J gene: TRBJ2-7; D gene: NA; CDR3 DNA: TGTGCCAGCAGCCCAACGCGGCGCTACGAGCAGTACTTC; CDR3 protein: CASSPTRRYEQYF
clone size: few; V gene: TRBV2; J gene: TRBJ1-5; D gene: NA; CDR3 DNA: TGTGCCAGCAGTGGGACATCCGTGTATCAGCCCCAGCATTTT; CDR3 protein: CASSGTSVYQPQHF
clone size: NA; V gene: TRBV5-1; J gene: TRBJ2-3; D gene: NA; CDR3 DNA: TGCGCCAGCAGCCCGGGAGGGGGACAGGGAGATACGCAGTATTTT; CDR3 protein: CASSPGGGQGDTQYF
clone size: NA; V gene: TRBV5-8; J gene: TRBJ1-1; D gene: TRBD1; CDR3 DNA: TGTGCCAGCAGCTTGTTTGGACAGGGGAACACTGAAGCTTTCTTT; CDR3 protein: CASSLFGQGNTEAFF
clone size: NA; V gene: TRBV14; J gene: TRBJ2-5; D gene: NA; CDR3 DNA: TGTGCCAGCAGCCAAGGCCTGACTAGAGGAGAGACCCAGTACTTC; CDR3 protein: CASSQGLTRGETQYF
clone size: NA; V gene: TRBV6-2/TRBV6-3; J gene: TRBJ2-2; D gene: TRBD2; CDR3 DNA: TGTGCCAGCAGTTGGGTCCGCGGCGCGGGGGTGGCGGGCGCCGGGGAGCTGTTTTTT; CDR3 protein: CASSWVRGAGVAGAGELFF
clone size: NA; V gene: TRBV6-5; J gene: TRBJ1-5; D gene: NA; CDR3 DNA: TGTGCCAGCAGTTACTCGGCCGGGAACCAACGTCAGCCCCAGCATTTT; CDR3 protein: CASSYSAGNQRQPQHF
clone size: NA; V gene: TRBV3-1/TRBV3-2; J gene: TRBJ2-7; D gene: TRBD2; CDR3 DNA: TGTGCCAGCAGCTCTGGACTAGCGGGGACCTACGAGCAGTACTTC; CDR3 protein: CASSSGLAGTYEQYF
clone size: NA; V gene: TRBV2; J gene: TRBJ2-3; D gene: TRBD1; CDR3 DNA: TGTGCCAGCAGTGATGGGACAGGGGGAGAAGATACGCAGTATTTT; CDR3 protein: CASSDGTGGEDTQYF
clone size: once; V gene: TRBV6-1; J gene: TRBJ2-3; D gene: TRBD2; CDR3 DNA: TGTGCCAGCAGTGAAGCAGCGGGGGTCACAGATACGCAGTATTTT; CDR3 protein: CASSEAAGVTDTQYF
clone size: NA; V gene: TRBV9; J gene: TRBJ1-2; D gene: TRBD1; CDR3 DNA: TGTGCCAGCAGCGTAGGGACAGGGAAGGTCGATGGCTACACCTTC; CDR3 protein: CASSVGTGKVDGYTF
clone size: NA; V gene: TRBV5-1; J gene: TRBJ2-1; D gene: NA; CDR3 DNA: TGCGCCAGCAGACCCCCGAGGGGGAGAAATGAGCAGTTCTTC; CDR3 protein: CASRPPRGRNEQFF
clone size: NA; V gene: TRBV12-3/TRBV12-4; J gene: TRBJ1-1; D gene: NA; CDR3 DNA: TGTGCCAGCAGTTTGGTCGGTAACACTGAAGCTTTCTTT; CDR3 protein: CASSLVGNTEAFF
clone size: NA; V gene: TRBV5-4; J gene: TRBJ2-5; D gene: TRBD2; CDR3 DNA: TGTGCCAGCAGCTCAACCGGGACTAGCGGGGGCGCGGAGACCCAGTACTTC; CDR3 protein: CASSSTGTSGGAETQYF
clone size: NA; V gene: TRBV12-5; J gene: TRBJ1-2; D gene: TRBD1; CDR3 DNA: TGTGCTAGTGGTTTGGTCGGGACAGGGGTCTATGGCTACACCTTC; CDR3 protein: CASGLVGTGVYGYTF
clone size: NA; V gene: TRBV15; J gene: TRBJ2-6; D gene: NA; CDR3 DNA: TGTGCCACCAGCAGACGAAACAGGGCTGGGGCCAACGTCCTGACTTTC; CDR3 protein: CATSRRNRAGANVLTF
clone size: NA; V gene: TRBV4-1; J gene: TRBJ2-1; D gene: TRBD1; CDR3 DNA: TGCGCCAGCAGCCGGGGGACAGGGGGCTTTGAGCAGTTCTTC; CDR3 protein: CASSRGTGGFEQFF
clone size: NA; V gene: TRBV29-1; J gene: TRBJ2-4; D gene: NA; CDR3 DNA: TGCAGCGTGACGAAGACTGAAGCCAAAAACATTCAGTACTTC; CDR3 protein: CSVTKTEAKNIQYF
clone size: NA; V gene: TRBV6-2/TRBV6-3; J gene: TRBJ1-2; D gene: NA; CDR3 DNA: TGTGCCAGCAGTTACCCGGGGGTCTATGGCTACACCTTC; CDR3 protein: CASSYPGVYGYTF
clone size: NA; V gene: TRBV7-9; J gene: TRBJ1-1; D gene: TRBD1; CDR3 DNA: TGTGCCAGCAGCTTAAGACTGACAGGGGTTCTGAACACTGAAGCTTTCTTT; CDR3 protein: CASSLRLTGVLNTEAFF
clone size: NA; V gene: TRBV7-2; J gene: TRBJ2-1; D gene: NA; CDR3 DNA: TGTGCCAGCAGCTTAAGGGGGGGCCAGCTCGGCAATGAGCAGTTCTTC; CDR3 protein: CASSLRGGQLGNEQFF
clone size: once; V gene: TRBV9; J gene: TRBJ1-6; D gene: NA; CDR3 DNA: TGTGCCAGCAGCGTATCAGGCTCCTATAATTCACCCCTCCACTTT; CDR3 protein: CASSVSGSYNSPLHF
clone size: NA; V gene: TRBV5-1; J gene: TRBJ2-5; D gene: NA; CDR3 DNA: TGCGCCAGCAGCCCGGGGAGCATAAGCGCTGAGACCCAGTACTTC; CDR3 protein: CASSPGSISAETQYF
clone size: NA; V gene: TRBV14; J gene: TRBJ2-3; D gene: NA; CDR3 DNA: TGTGCCAGCAGCCCGCCCTCGGTTGATACGCAGTATTTT; CDR3 protein: CASSPPSVDTQYF
clone size: NA; V gene: TRBV5-4; J gene: TRBJ2-6; D gene: TRBD2; CDR3 DNA: TGTGCCAGCAGCTCTTTAGCGGGGCTACGCTCTGGGGCCAACGTCCTGACTTTC; CDR3 protein: CASSSLAGLRSGANVLTF
clone size: NA; V gene: TRBV7-6; J gene: TRBJ2-3; D gene: TRBD1; CDR3 DNA: TGTGCCAGCAGCGGCTCCGGGACAGGGGCAGATACGCAGTATTTT; CDR3 protein: CASSGSGTGADTQYF
clone size: NA; V gene: TRBV5-1; J gene: TRBJ2-5; D gene: NA; CDR3 DNA: TGCGCCAGCAGCTCTACGGGAGTGGGGACAGAGACCCAGTACTTC; CDR3 protein: CASSSTGVGTETQYF
clone size: once; V gene: TRBV9; J gene: TRBJ1-2; D gene: TRBD1; CDR3 DNA: TGTGCCAGCAGCGAAGGGGACAGACCTAACTATGGCTACACCTTC; CDR3 protein: CASSEGDRPNYGYTF
clone size: NA; V gene: TRBV9; J gene: TRBJ2-3; D gene: NA; CDR3 DNA: TGTGCCAGCAGCGTAGGGGCCGGATACACAGATACGCAGTATTTT; CDR3 protein: CASSVGAGYTDTQYF
clone size: NA; V gene: TRBV18; J gene: TRBJ2-7; D gene: TRBD1; CDR3 DNA: TGTGCCAGCTCACTCCGGGACAGGACCTCCTACGAGCAGTACTTC; CDR3 protein: CASSLRDRTSYEQYF
clone size: few; V gene: TRBV24-1; J gene: TRBJ2-3; D gene: TRBD2; CDR3 DNA: TGTGCCACCGCCCCGCGGGGGAACACAGATACGCAGTATTTT; CDR3 protein: CATAPRGNTDTQYF
clone size: NA; V gene: TRBV5-1; J gene: TRBJ1-2; D gene: NA; CDR3 DNA: TGCGCCAGCAGCGTGATGGGGGGGAACTATGGCTACACCTTC; CDR3 protein: CASSVMGGNYGYTF
clone size: once; V gene: TRBV30; J gene: TRBJ1-2; D gene: NA; CDR3 DNA: TGTGCCTGGGCCAGGAGGCTTAACTATGGCTACACCTTC; CDR3 protein: CAWARRLNYGYTF
clone size: NA; V gene: TRBV5-4; J gene: TRBJ2-1; D gene: TRBD2; CDR3 DNA: TGTGCCAGCAGCGGGAAACTAGCGGGGGGGCCGGATGAGCAGTTCTTC; CDR3 protein: CASSGKLAGGPDEQFF
clone size: NA; V gene: TRBV20-1; J gene: TRBJ1-5; D gene: NA; CDR3 DNA: TGCAGTGCTAGTCGAGGCCAGTATGATCAGCCCCAGCATTTT; CDR3 protein: CSASRGQYDQPQHF
clone size: NA; V gene: TRBV11-2; J gene: TRBJ1-4; D gene: TRBD1; CDR3 DNA: TGTGCCAGCAGTGCCGTGGACAGGGGAATAGAAAAACTGTTTTTT; CDR3 protein: CASSAVDRGIEKLFF
clone size: few; V gene: TRBV10-1; J gene: TRBJ1-1; D gene: TRBD1; CDR3 DNA: TGCGCCAGCAGCTCCGGGACAGCGATCACTGAAGCTTTCTTT; CDR3 protein: CASSSGTAITEAFF
clone size: NA; V gene: TRBV7-3; J gene: TRBJ1-1; D gene: NA; CDR3 DNA: TGTGCCAGCAGCCCGCTGCTCGGCACTGAAGCTTTCTTT; CDR3 protein: CASSPLLGTEAFF
clone size: few; V gene: TRBV10-3; J gene: TRBJ1-3; D gene: NA; CDR3 DNA: TGTGCCATCAGTCCCGTCAGCTCTGGAAACACCATATATTTT; CDR3 protein: CAISPVSSGNTIYF
clone size: NA; V gene: TRBV11-2; J gene: TRBJ1-5; D gene: NA; CDR3 DNA: TGTGCCAGCAGCCTTCGGGAATCTCGGCAGCCCCAGCATTTT; CDR3 protein: CASSLRESRQPQHF
clone size: NA; V gene: TRBV19; J gene: TRBJ1-2; D gene: NA; CDR3 DNA: TGTGCCAGTAACGTAGGGGTGACTGGCTACACCTTC; CDR3 protein: CASNVGVTGYTF
clone size: NA; V gene: TRBV5-4; J gene: TRBJ1-5; D gene: NA; CDR3 DNA: TGTGCCAGCAGAATCGGAGTAGCTGGGCCCCAGCATTTT; CDR3 protein: CASRIGVAGPQHF
clone size: NA; V gene: TRBV29-1; J gene: TRBJ1-2; D gene: TRBD1; CDR3 DNA: TGCAGCGTTGAATGGCCGGGACAGGGGGTGAACAGTTATGGCTACACCTTC; CDR3 protein: CSVEWPGQGVNSYGYTF
clone size: NA; V gene: TRBV6-2/TRBV6-3; J gene: TRBJ2-3; D gene: NA; CDR3 DNA: TGTGCCAGCAGTTACCAGCAGGGCGGCACAGATACGCAGTATTTT; CDR3 protein: CASSYQQGGTDTQYF